This T cell receptor beta chain was sequenced for a study of beta chain features in type 1 diabetes. The authors reverse transcribed all of the isolated RNA, so sequencing captured expressed TCRB transcripts. An average approximately 4 million reads came from naive, central memory and regulatory T cell samples. Libraries were prepared by immunoSEQ multiplex PCR; TCRdb keeps only in-frame clonotypes and omits some of them. Here the sample spans roughly 500,000 clones, 10% to 12% being singletons. Of note for this clone: The antigen remains undetermined.

The CDR3 length is 15 residues. V lost 1 base to trimming and J lost 3 bases; unmatched junction nucleotides: 2. The germline V gene has CDR1 SGHTA and CDR2 FQGNSA. Overall study results and limits: Type 1 diabetes patients had moderately but significantly shorter TCRB CDR3s in all four CD4+ subsets. TCRB rearrangement may or may not be influenced by HLA type; here this remained unresolved.

This chain uses TRBV7-2 with TRBJ2-4, with TRBD2 identical over 8 bases. Material for sequencing was naive CD4+ T cells from blood. The clonotype was recovered from a young woman in good health. CDR3 loop: CASSLDLAGKNIQYF. Here the CDR3 DNA reads TGTGCCAGCAGCTTAGATCTAGCGGGCAAAAACATTCAGTACTTC.